What follows describes a single T cell receptor beta chain. The target of this receptor is not known. No base-level quality is on record; no much larger clone is a single base apart. This sample is part of a study of blood T cell repertoires in COVID-19 (TCRdb year 2020). Study-level background: Samples from collaborators originated in the United States, Italy and Spain and spanned both the acute and convalescent phases of COVID-19. Where HLA class I and class II types were available, the types were taken from metadata supplied by the sample provider, not from assay-based typing. The material from the prospective study consisted of cDNA or gDNA derived from T cells, B-cell-depleted T cells, or PBMCs. The repertoires were released in a freely available public database meant as a resource for research on the immune response to SARS-CoV-2. Samples came from the ongoing ImmuneRACE study (first 160 participants) plus 1,254 subjects from 6 global collaborators. The dataset comprised deeply sampled blood TCRbeta repertoires from subjects exposed to, actively infected with, or recovered from COVID-19. The sample metadata nearly always contained a de-identified subject ID, COVID-19 status, age in years and sex. Overall study results and their limits: How much clinical and demographic metadata was included differed by source and by participant, and the metadata was provided uncurated.

The junction shows trimming of 3 bases on V and 5 bases on J, plus 16 bases between the germline ends. Per the germline V gene (reference sequence), LNHDA is the CDR1 and SQIVND is the CDR2. The CDR3 contains 16 residues, cysteine and phenylalanine counted. Only CDR3 DNA is held: 48 bases, read in frame from base 1. The immunoSEQ Assay, a bias-controlled multiplex PCR, was used to amplify TCRbeta CDR3 regions from genomic DNA. In the paper's pipeline: Within the assay, amplification of reference gene primers was used to estimate how many nucleated cells each sample contained. To quantify the absolute abundance of each unique TCRbeta CDR3 rearrangement, sequence reads were collapsed and filtered. Productive Simpson clonality was computed per sample as the square root of Simpson's diversity index over productive rearrangements. Entries here come from immuneACCESS through TCRdb and include only in-frame sequences with V and J called. Some clones fail to appear in such tables; in the studies checked, an unresolved V gene covers under half of the shortfall, and the cause of the remainder is unknown. For V, J and clone size, that table is used; D and trimming come from the DNA. Within this sample are around 460,000 clones, with about 90% of them counted one time only. The ten largest clones capture 0.8% to 0.9% of the sample.

At one collaborating source in Seattle, patients were enrolled during active infection and were followed longitudinally through the course of disease. Collaborating institutions collected whole blood in K2EDTA tubes following their own protocols. For TCRbeta analysis, collaborators shipped samples in one of three forms: frozen whole blood, isolated PBMCs, or DNA extracted from either of those sample types. The sample was peripheral blood. The sequence was obtained from a man aged 18 to 29 with COVID-19, enrolled during active disease. Rearrangement joined TRBV19 to TRBJ2-2; TRBD2 could be the D gene, as 6 bases match. The DNA reads as follows: TGTGCCAGTAGTATTGGAGGGCAGGGTAGGACCGGGGAGCTGTTTTTT. Translated, it gives CASSIGGQGRTGELFF.